This T cell receptor (beta chain) was sequenced during a study of cytomegalovirus exposure and HLA in healthy donors. Study results and limitations: The listing of roughly 160 TCR beta chains classed them as cytomegalovirus-associated. Presence/absence analyses supposed approximately even sequencing depth among donors. According to an earlier analysis, most TCR beta V segments yielded productive rearrangements about 87% or about 30% of the time.

Note on this clone: Its antigen is not identified.

The CDR3 totals 16 residues. Trimming took 5 bases from V and 4 from J, leaving 23 bases between them. The germline gives CDR1 SQVTM, CDR2 ANQGSEA. 13 Jbeta primers and 60 Vbeta primers were used for the PCR. The protocol was immunoSEQ multiplex PCR, while the TCRdb copy is restricted to in-frame clones and leaves out a portion. The sample contains 150,000 or so clones, more than 65% of which appear only once. The chain joins TRBV29-1 to TRBJ1-1, with a tentative D call TRBD1 (6 bases). The sequencing sample was made of PBMCs. The receptor was isolated from a male donor in good health and CMV-seropositive. CDR3 amino acids: CSVQDRPGTGSTEAFF. DNA for the CDR3: TGCAGCGTTCAGGACAGACCCGGTACGGGGAGCACTGAAGCTTTCTTT.